The 12 T cell receptor beta chains in this list originate from one sample, sequenced in a study of chemoradiotherapy in HPV16-positive cancers. Profiled with immunoSEQ multiplex PCR; TCRdb holds only in-frame clones, not every one. The data contain roughly 70,000 clones, about nine tenths of them singletons. Sequencing used blood, obtained from a patient who underwent chemoradiotherapy. Every receptor here comes from a human donor with HPV-associated anogenital cancer.

The V gene is TRBV27, the J gene TRBJ1-3; 7 bases agree with TRBD1. V was clipped by 3 bases and J by 1 base; unmatched bases: 0. The germline V gene has CDR1 MNHEY and CDR2 SMNVEV (reference sequence). This CDR3 is 14 amino acids long. CDR3 coding DNA: TGTGCCAGCAGTTTGACAGGGTCTGGAAACACCATATATTTT. Its translation: CASSLTGSGNTIYF.

The chain has TRBV6-1 and TRBJ1-1; D uncertain. V was shortened by 2 bases and J by 3 bases, with 16 bases between the two germline ends. The CDR3 is 16 residues long. The V gene's germline CDR1 is MNHNS and CDR2 SASEGT. The CDR3 sequence: CASSEPQLGGDTEAFF. In nucleotides, the CDR3 is TGTGCCAGCAGTGAACCCCAATTGGGCGGAGACACTGAAGCTTTCTTT.

J is TRBJ1-2 and V is TRBV2, with 9 nucleotides matching TRBD1. Germline assignment: CDR1 SNHLY and CDR2 FYNNEI. V shed 3 bases, J shed 2 bases, and the junction held 16 bases outside the gene matches. The CDR3 length is 19 residues. Here the CDR3 reads CASSESLGQGRRANYGYTF. The CDR3 nucleotides read TGTGCCAGCAGTGAGAGTCTCGGACAGGGGAGGCGGGCCAACTATGGCTACACCTTC.

The chain recombines TRBV6-5 with TRBJ1-2; D remains unclear. Trimming shortened V by 5 bases and J by 4 bases, and 11 bases separated the two germline ends. The CDR3 totals 13 residues. Germline V CDR1 and CDR2: MNHEY, SVGAGI. The DNA for the CDR3 is TGTGCCAGCAGTCGAACGCCACTCTATGGCTACACCTTC. It encodes CASSRTPLYGYTF.

The V call is TRBV5-1, the J call TRBJ1-1, with 11 nucleotides matching TRBD1. CDR3 size: 17 residues. Losses at the gene ends were 4 bases for V and 5 bases for J; bases not matched to a gene: 13. Looked up from germline, CDR1 is SGHRS and CDR2 is YFSETQ. The CDR3 nucleotides read TGCGCCAGCAGCCCCGCCGGGACAGGGGGGGGTGTGACTGAAGCTTTCTTT. It yields the protein CASSPAGTGGGVTEAFF.

J is TRBJ1-1 and V is TRBV2; TRBD1 might be the D (6 bases). Germline lookup yields CDR1 SNHLY and CDR2 FYNNEI. The CDR3 is 13 residues long. V lost 6 bases and J lost 2, with 10 bases in between. CDR3 amino acids: CASRRRGNTEAFF. Written as DNA, the CDR3 is TGTGCCAGCAGGCGCAGGGGAAACACTGAAGCTTTCTTT.

The rearrangement uses TRBV28 and TRBJ2-7; TRBD2 might be the D (5 bases). The CDR3 runs to 18 residues. Trimming cost V 3 bases and J 4 bases, with 25 bases left between them. Germline CDR1 MDHEN, CDR2 SYDVKM. The CDR3 protein is CASSFRSYRQAGDYEQYF. DNA of the CDR3: TGTGCCAGCAGTTTTCGCTCATACCGTCAGGCCGGGGATTACGAGCAGTACTTC.

This chain uses TRBV5-5 with TRBJ2-1; D call uncertain. Trimming took off 4 bases at V and 8 bases at J, with 13 bases between the two ends. Germline CDR1 SGHKS, CDR2 YYEKEE (reference sequence). The CDR3 is 13 amino acids. CDR3 coding DNA: TGTGCCAGCAGCCTACCGGGTGCGGATGAGCAGTTCTTC. The encoded protein is CASSLPGADEQFF.

The chain links TRBV15 to TRBJ1-1; D is undetermined. Per germline, CDR1 LNHNV and CDR2 YYDKDF (reference sequence). The CDR3 covers 15 residues. V was pared by 2 bases and J by 1 base, with 11 bases between. DNA of the CDR3: TGTGCCACCAGCAGACTGACTACGGGGAACACTGAAGCTTTCTTT. Its protein is CATSRLTTGNTEAFF.

The chain joins TRBV5-1 to TRBJ2-5; maybe TRBD2 (5 bases). CDR1 is SGHRS and CDR2 is YFSETQ in the germline V gene. There are 14 residues in the CDR3. Deletions cut 0 bases from V and 5 bases from J, with 11 bases between. CDR3 loop: CASSLEPSGETQYF. The CDR3 DNA is TGCGCCAGCAGCTTGGAGCCCTCGGGGGAGACCCAGTACTTC.

The rearrangement uses TRBV7-9 and TRBJ1-2, with 7 bases that match TRBD1. Germline lookup yields CDR1 SEHNR and CDR2 FQNEAQ (reference sequence). J gave up 8 bases and V 5 bases, and 14 bases lay outside the gene matches. The CDR3 totals 15 residues. The CDR3 region has the DNA TGTGCCAGCAGCCCGGACGATCGACAGGGCAGGGGCTACACCTTC. Translating gives CASSPDDRQGRGYTF.

This clone has only one observation. The chain is built from TRBV7-2 and TRBJ2-7; 8 bases are shared with TRBD2. Germline-derived CDR1 and CDR2 are SGHTA and FQGNSA. CDR3 length: 15 amino acids. V was pared by 6 bases and J by 5 bases, with 12 bases of the junction left unmatched. CDR3 nucleotides: TGTGCCAGCAGTTTGATGCGGGGGGCGAAAAACGAGCAGTACTTC. Amino acid sequence: CASSLMRGAKNEQYF.